This entry is about one T cell receptor (beta chain). This specimen comes from a study of blood T cell repertoires in COVID-19. Background on the study: Spain, Italy and the United States supplied samples that represented acute and convalescent COVID-19. From T cells, B-cell-depleted T cells, or PBMCs came the material, which was cDNA or gDNA.

Source study methods: The authors estimated nucleated cell counts from reference gene primer amplification. Here immunoSEQ multiplex PCR was the method, and the copy in TCRdb shows in-frame clones only, minus some. That table furnishes V, J and clone size, whereas the DNA furnished D and trimming. This sample has about 210,000 clones, with 84% found just once. The CDR3 totals 12 residues. V lost 4 bases and J lost 11; bases outside the gene matches: 4. Germline V lookup: CDR1 SGHRS, CDR2 YFSETQ. The chain has TRBV5-1 and TRBJ1-1; 11 positions match TRBD1. This receptor was identified in a middle-aged man who had recovered from COVID-19. The sample consisted of peripheral blood. The CDR3 protein is CASSPDRGRAFF. CDR3 DNA: TGCGCCAGCAGCCCGGACAGGGGGCGGGCTTTCTTT.